This TCR beta chain emerged from a study of blood T cell repertoires in COVID-19. Across the whole study: Italy, Spain and the United States were the sources of the convalescent and acute COVID-19 samples. Sample material is recorded as cDNA or gDNA derived from T cells, B-cell-depleted T cells, or PBMCs.

After removal of 4 bases from V and 3 bases from J, the junction contained 15 bases not matched to a gene. CDR3 length: 17 residues. In germline, CDR1 is MGHRA, CDR2 YSYEKL. Original data processing: Nucleated cell number was recorded as an estimate derived from reference gene primer amplification. The table came from immunoSEQ multiplex PCR; TCRdb's copy has only in-frame clones and leaves some out. The V and J calls and clone size were taken over from that table, and D and trimming were inferred from the DNA. The sample carries 84,000 or so clones, roughly 80% recorded once. The receptor was derived from an elderly woman with acute or convalescent COVID-19. V is TRBV4-1 and J is TRBJ2-7; 7 bases align to TRBD1. Sequences were obtained from peripheral blood. The CDR3 coding sequence is TGCGCCAGCAGCCTCCAAGAGATGGGACAGACTCTCTACGAGCAGTACTTC. It is translated as CASSLQEMGQTLYEQYF.